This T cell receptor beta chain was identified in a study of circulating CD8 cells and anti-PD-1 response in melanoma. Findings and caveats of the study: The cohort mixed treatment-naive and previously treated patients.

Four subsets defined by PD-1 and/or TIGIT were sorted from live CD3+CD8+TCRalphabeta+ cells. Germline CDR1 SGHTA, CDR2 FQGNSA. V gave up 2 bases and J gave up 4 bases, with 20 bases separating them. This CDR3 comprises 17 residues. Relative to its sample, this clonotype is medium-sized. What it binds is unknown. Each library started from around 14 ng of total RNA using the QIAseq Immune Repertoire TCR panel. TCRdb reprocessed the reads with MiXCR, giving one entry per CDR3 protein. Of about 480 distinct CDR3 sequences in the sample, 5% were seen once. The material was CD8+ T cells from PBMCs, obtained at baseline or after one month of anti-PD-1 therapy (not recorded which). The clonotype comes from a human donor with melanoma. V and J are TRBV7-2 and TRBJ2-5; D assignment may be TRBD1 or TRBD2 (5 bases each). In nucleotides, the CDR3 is TGTGCCAGCAGCTTATGGGGCGGAGGCCTGGTGGTAGAGACCCAGTACTTC. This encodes CASSLWGGGLVVETQYF. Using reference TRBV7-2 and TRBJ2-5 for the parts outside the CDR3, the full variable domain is GAGVSQSPSNKVTEKGKDVELRCDPISGHTALYWYRQSLGQGLEFLIYFQGNSAPDKSGLPSDRFSAERTGGSVSTLTIQRTQQEDSAVYLCASSLWGGGLVVETQYFGPGTRLLVL.